This is a list of T cell receptor beta chains from one sample in a study of blood T cell repertoires in COVID-19. TCRdb's copy holds only in-frame clones and misses some; the assay was immunoSEQ multiplex PCR. Here the sample spans roughly 180,000 clones, approximately 90% being singletons. The sequenced material came from peripheral blood. These receptors came from a man between 65 and 85 years old with active or convalescent COVID-19. CDR3s leave out the opening cysteine and the closing phenylalanine or tryptophan. Fields, in order: CDR3 protein, V gene, J gene, clone size, D gene. D genes are given only for firm matches. Clone sizes are given selectively: once, few, many, or a class where the clone is expanded.

CDR3: ASSSTGTGDGPYEQY
V: TRBV7-9
J: TRBJ2-7
size: NA
D: TRBD1

CDR3: ASSERRAEAF
V: TRBV2
J: TRBJ1-1
size: NA
D: NA

CDR3: ASRGTGGYNEQF
V: TRBV28
J: TRBJ2-1
size: NA
D: TRBD1

CDR3: ASSQDIAGGNNEQF
V: TRBV4-3
J: TRBJ2-1
size: NA
D: TRBD2

CDR3: ASSQVRQTQETQY
V: TRBV4-3
J: TRBJ2-5
size: NA
D: NA

CDR3: ASSYYRGQETQY
V: TRBV6-5
J: TRBJ2-5
size: NA
D: TRBD1

CDR3: ASSEEGVKQPQH
V: TRBV2
J: TRBJ1-5
size: NA
D: NA

CDR3: ASSLDGRGTPYEQY
V: TRBV5-1
J: TRBJ2-7
size: NA
D: TRBD1

CDR3: ASSFSQGKNTEAF
V: TRBV11-2
J: TRBJ1-1
size: NA
D: NA

CDR3: ASKGTGQTANYGYT
V: TRBV28
J: TRBJ1-2
size: once
D: TRBD1

CDR3: ASSFNRDSSHRLF
V: TRBV11-2
J: TRBJ1-4
size: NA
D: NA

CDR3: ATSEGGQGGDEQY
V: TRBV24-1
J: TRBJ2-7
size: NA
D: TRBD1

CDR3: ASSLEGLVTNEQF
V: TRBV7-2
J: TRBJ2-1
size: NA
D: TRBD2

CDR3: ASSQVRRVNPYEQY
V: TRBV3-1/TRBV3-2
J: TRBJ2-7
size: NA
D: NA

CDR3: SVGTVYGYT
V: TRBV29-1
J: TRBJ1-2
size: NA
D: NA

CDR3: ASSSSSLAGGIAGELF
V: TRBV27
J: TRBJ2-2
size: NA
D: TRBD2

CDR3: ASSLGALGGRQQPQH
V: TRBV7-8
J: TRBJ1-5
size: NA
D: NA

CDR3: AWTVGGSVLH
V: TRBV30
J: TRBJ1-6
size: NA
D: NA

CDR3: ASSAGHAAGGDEQY
V: TRBV9
J: TRBJ2-7
size: NA
D: TRBD2

CDR3: ASSTSWANQEIQY
V: TRBV9
J: TRBJ2-5
size: NA
D: NA

CDR3: ASSLDRANYGYT
V: TRBV7-9
J: TRBJ1-2
size: NA
D: NA

CDR3: AWSDRGPGQEPVYEQY
V: TRBV30
J: TRBJ2-7
size: NA
D: TRBD1

CDR3: ASRTDYSTDTQY
V: TRBV2
J: TRBJ2-3
size: NA
D: NA

CDR3: SGGLAGNTGELF
V: TRBV29-1
J: TRBJ2-2
size: NA
D: TRBD2

CDR3: SVGGRGPYGYT
V: TRBV29-1
J: TRBJ1-2
size: NA
D: NA

CDR3: ASIHGDTDTQY
V: TRBV2
J: TRBJ2-3
size: few
D: NA

CDR3: ASSHSISYGYT
V: TRBV19
J: TRBJ1-2
size: NA
D: NA

CDR3: ASSLMVGGNSPLH
V: TRBV5-1
J: TRBJ1-6
size: NA
D: NA

CDR3: SVEDHSAFQTQY
V: TRBV29-1
J: TRBJ2-5
size: once
D: NA

CDR3: ASSKQGGGKNIQY
V: TRBV6-6
J: TRBJ2-4
size: NA
D: NA

CDR3: ASSQDRGGGYT
V: TRBV4-3
J: TRBJ1-2
size: NA
D: NA

CDR3: ASTAVSNQPQH
V: TRBV6-6
J: TRBJ1-5
size: NA
D: NA

CDR3: ASSLSRTGGYEQY
V: TRBV27
J: TRBJ2-7
size: NA
D: TRBD1

CDR3: ASRTGLQGETQY
V: TRBV7-2
J: TRBJ2-5
size: NA
D: NA

CDR3: AWSVQGAVRNTEAF
V: TRBV30
J: TRBJ1-1
size: NA
D: NA

CDR3: ASSQDTLRGRGETQY
V: TRBV3-1/TRBV3-2
J: TRBJ2-5
size: once
D: TRBD1

CDR3: ASSYGGFSYEQY
V: TRBV6-5
J: TRBJ2-7
size: NA
D: NA

CDR3: ASSERAGGPGDTQY
V: TRBV19
J: TRBJ2-3
size: NA
D: TRBD2

CDR3: ASSADRQAGYT
V: TRBV25-1
J: TRBJ1-2
size: NA
D: NA

CDR3: ASSNSGGRPTDTQY
V: TRBV6-2/TRBV6-3
J: TRBJ2-3
size: few
D: NA

CDR3: ASSLGANEQF
V: TRBV7-2
J: TRBJ2-1
size: NA
D: NA

CDR3: ASKDRGTSYEQY
V: TRBV19
J: TRBJ2-7
size: NA
D: TRBD1

CDR3: ASSLTGGDTEAF
V: TRBV5-6
J: TRBJ1-1
size: NA
D: TRBD1

CDR3: ASSSDRGIRSPLH
V: TRBV27
J: TRBJ1-6
size: NA
D: TRBD1

CDR3: ASSLATQGTGELF
V: TRBV5-1
J: TRBJ2-2
size: NA
D: NA

CDR3: ASSGARRNSWGHYEQY
V: TRBV6-2/TRBV6-3
J: TRBJ2-7
size: NA
D: NA

CDR3: ASSGTSGSLNTGELF
V: TRBV28
J: TRBJ2-2
size: NA
D: TRBD2

CDR3: ASSSPSHLAGGNNEQF
V: TRBV11-2
J: TRBJ2-1
size: NA
D: TRBD2

CDR3: ASSQGREAYGYT
V: TRBV28
J: TRBJ1-2
size: NA
D: NA

CDR3: ASSPSGSPYEQY
V: TRBV3-1/TRBV3-2
J: TRBJ2-7
size: once
D: TRBD2